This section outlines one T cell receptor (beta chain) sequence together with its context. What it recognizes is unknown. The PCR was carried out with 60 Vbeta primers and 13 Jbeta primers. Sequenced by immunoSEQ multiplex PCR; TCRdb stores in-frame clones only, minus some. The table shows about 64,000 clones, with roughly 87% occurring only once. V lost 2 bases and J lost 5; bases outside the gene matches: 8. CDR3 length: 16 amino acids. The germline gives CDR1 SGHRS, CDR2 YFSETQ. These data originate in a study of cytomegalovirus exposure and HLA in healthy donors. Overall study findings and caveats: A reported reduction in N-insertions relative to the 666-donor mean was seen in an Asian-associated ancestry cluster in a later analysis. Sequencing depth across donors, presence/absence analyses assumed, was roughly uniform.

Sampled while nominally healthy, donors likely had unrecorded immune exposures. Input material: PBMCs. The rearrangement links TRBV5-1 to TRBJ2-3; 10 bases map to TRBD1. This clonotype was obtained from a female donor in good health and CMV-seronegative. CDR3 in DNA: TGCGCCAGCAGCTTCCCGGACAGGGGGAGTGTAGATACGCAGTATTTT. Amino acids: CASSFPDRGSVDTQYF.